This TCR beta chain is from a study of blood T cells in healthy people across ages. Study results and caveats: Older age went with lower TCR beta diversity per million T cells, in a roughly linear way. Donor CMV status, an unknown factor, possibly confounded changes in expanded clonotypes.

No fewer than 6 micrograms of total RNA were isolated from every sample. This clonotype has just a few counts. Antigen unknown. Next came a second PCR, run for about 7 to 12 cycles, which used a sample-barcoded 5' primer along with a J-beta primer mix. One entry per CDR3 protein results from TCRdb running MiXCR on the 5' RACE reads. The data show roughly 1.5 million distinct CDR3 sequences, less than 45% seen once. The receptor's source is a woman younger than 30 in good health. Material: blood.

This chain's CDR3 is CASSLVWGSNNEQFF. In DNA, the CDR3 is TGTGCCAGCAGCTTAGTCTGGGGGTCTAACAATGAGCAGTTCTTC. The V call is TRBV7-8, the J call TRBJ2-1; D may correspond to TRBD1 or TRBD2 (5 bases each). The CDR3 consists of 15 residues. V dropped 1 base and J dropped 5 bases, with 12 bases sitting between them. Germline values: CDR1 SGHVS, CDR2 FQNEAQ. Filled out from reference TRBV7-8 and TRBJ2-1, the complete variable domain reads GAGVSQSPRYKVAKRGQDVALRCDPISGHVSLFWYQQALGQGPEFLTYFQNEAQLDKSGLPSDRFFAERPEGSVSTLKIQRTQQEDSAVYLCASSLVWGSNNEQFFGPGTRLTVL.